The clone carrying this T cell receptor (beta chain) was recorded a few times. The antigen remains undetermined. Per germline, CDR1 KGHSH and CDR2 LQKENI. V lost 1 base, J lost 2 bases, and 2 bases lay in between. The CDR3 is 12 amino acids. The data are from a study of radiation and T cells in renal cell carcinoma. Study-wide results and limits: Dominant CDR3 motifs were more common in irradiated tumors than controls. Only small tumor regions of about 1.1 g were sampled.

Treatment of the sample: 15 Gy SBRT to primary tumor, nephrectomy 4 weeks later. Here immunoSEQ multiplex PCR was the method, and the copy in TCRdb shows in-frame clones only, minus some. The data contain about 13,000 clones, 30% to 40% of them singletons. The receptor was derived from a man in his fifties or sixties with renal cell carcinoma. The chain joins TRBV18 to TRBJ2-5; no reliable D call. The source material was tumor tissue, sampled from a patient whose treatment included radiotherapy and nephrectomy. In DNA, the CDR3 is TGTGCCAGCTCACCACAGCAAGAGACCCAGTACTTC. It specifies CASSPQQETQYF.